The clone carrying this T cell receptor (beta chain) came up a few times. MiXCR, applied by TCRdb to the 5' RACE reads, yields one record per CDR3 protein. The sample contains some 240,000 distinct CDR3 sequences, about 8.5% of which appear only once. This sample was taken from a study of identical twins. In addition, the sample was reused for a study of yellow fever vaccine responses in identical twins. That study adds: As reported, the vaccine T cell response of twins seemed partly convergent and partly personalized.

The sequenced sample was CD8+ T cells sorted from blood. The receptor was derived from a woman between 18 and 30 years old in good health.

CDR3 protein: CASSSMTDSQETQYF. The CDR3 region has the DNA TGTGCCAGCAGCTCCATGACAGACTCGCAAGAGACCCAGTACTTC. The rearrangement links TRBV7-9 to TRBJ2-5, with a weak D call TRBD1 (5 bases). V gave up 4 bases and J gave up 2 bases, with 14 bases separating them. CDR1 is SEHNR, CDR2 FQNEAQ, per germline (reference sequence). The CDR3 contains 15 residues.